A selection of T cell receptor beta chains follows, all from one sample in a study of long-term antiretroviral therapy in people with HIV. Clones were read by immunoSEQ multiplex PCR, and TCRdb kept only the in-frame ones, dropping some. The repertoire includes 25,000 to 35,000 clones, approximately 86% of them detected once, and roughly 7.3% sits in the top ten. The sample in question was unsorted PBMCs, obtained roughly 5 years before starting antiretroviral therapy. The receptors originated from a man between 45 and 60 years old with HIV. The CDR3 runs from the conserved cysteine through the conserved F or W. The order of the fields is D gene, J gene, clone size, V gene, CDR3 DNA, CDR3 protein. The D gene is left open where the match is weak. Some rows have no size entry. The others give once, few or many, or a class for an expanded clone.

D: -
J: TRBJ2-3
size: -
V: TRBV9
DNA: TGTGCCAGCAGCCACCGCGCAGATACGCAGTATTTT
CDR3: CASSHRADTQYF

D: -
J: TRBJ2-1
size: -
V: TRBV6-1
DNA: TGTGCCGGAAAGCAGAGCTCCTACAATGAGCAGTTCTTC
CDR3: CAGKQSSYNEQFF

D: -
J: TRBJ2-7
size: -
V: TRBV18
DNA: TGTGCCAGCTCACCAGGGGGAGGAACCTACGAGCAGTACTTC
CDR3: CASSPGGGTYEQYF

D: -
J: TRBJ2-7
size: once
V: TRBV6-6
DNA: TGTGCCAGCAGTTCCCACGAGGGGGACCCCTACGAGCAGTACTTC
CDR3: CASSSHEGDPYEQYF

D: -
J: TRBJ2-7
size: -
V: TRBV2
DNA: TGTGCCAGCAGTGATAGGCCTCCCTACGAGCAGTACTTC
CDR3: CASSDRPPYEQYF

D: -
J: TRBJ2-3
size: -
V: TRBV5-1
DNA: TGCGCCAGCAGCCGGGACGGGGCTAACCCAGATACGCAGTATTTT
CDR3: CASSRDGANPDTQYF

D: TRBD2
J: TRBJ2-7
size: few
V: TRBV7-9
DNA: TGTGCCAGCAACCCAACGACTAGCGGGGAATACGAGCAGTACTTC
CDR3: CASNPTTSGEYEQYF

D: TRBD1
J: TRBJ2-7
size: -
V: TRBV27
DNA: TGTGCCAGCGTGCCCTACTTCCGCCGGGACAGGGGAAACTCCTACGAGCAGTACTTC
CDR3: CASVPYFRRDRGNSYEQYF

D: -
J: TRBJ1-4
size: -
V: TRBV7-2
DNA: TGTGCCAGCAGCCCCCGGGTCCGAGGGGAAAAACTGTTTTTT
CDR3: CASSPRVRGEKLFF

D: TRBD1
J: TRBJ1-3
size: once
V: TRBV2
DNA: TGTGCCGGGACAGGGGCTGAGTCTGGAAACACCATATATTTT
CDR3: CAGTGAESGNTIYF

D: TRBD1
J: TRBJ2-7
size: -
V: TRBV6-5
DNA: TGTGCCAGCAGTTACTCGACAGGGGGTATCTACGAGCAGTACTTC
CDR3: CASSYSTGGIYEQYF

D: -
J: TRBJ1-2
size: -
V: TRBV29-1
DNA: TGCAGCGTGGGCGATCCGGCGGCCTATGGCTACACCTTC
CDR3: CSVGDPAAYGYTF

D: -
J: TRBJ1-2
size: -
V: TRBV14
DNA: TGTGCCAGCAGCCAAGATTTGGCCGCCGGCACCTTC
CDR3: CASSQDLAAGTF

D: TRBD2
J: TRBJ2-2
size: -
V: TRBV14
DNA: TGTGCCAGCAGCCACCGACTAGCGGGGCCGAACACCGGGGAGCTGTTTTTT
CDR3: CASSHRLAGPNTGELFF

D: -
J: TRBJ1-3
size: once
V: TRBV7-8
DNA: TGTGCCAGCAGCCCTACCCTGACTGGAAACACCATATATTTT
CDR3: CASSPTLTGNTIYF

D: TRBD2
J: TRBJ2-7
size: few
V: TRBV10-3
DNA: TGTGCCATTCTAGCGGGGTTTTCCTACGAGCAGTACTTC
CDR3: CAILAGFSYEQYF

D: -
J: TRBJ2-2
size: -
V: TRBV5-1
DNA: TGCGCCAGCAGGCCTGGGAACACCGGGGAGCTGTTTTTT
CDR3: CASRPGNTGELFF

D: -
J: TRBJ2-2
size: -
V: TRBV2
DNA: TGTGCCAGCGTCGAAGGCGGAGCGAACACCGGGGAGCTGTTTTTT
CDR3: CASVEGGANTGELFF

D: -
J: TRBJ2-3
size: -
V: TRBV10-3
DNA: TGTGCCATCAGCGAACGGAGCTATAGCACAGATACGCAGTATTTT
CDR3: CAISERSYSTDTQYF

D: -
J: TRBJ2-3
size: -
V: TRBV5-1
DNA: TGCGCCAGCAGTTACGACACAGATACGCAGTATTTT
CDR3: CASSYDTDTQYF